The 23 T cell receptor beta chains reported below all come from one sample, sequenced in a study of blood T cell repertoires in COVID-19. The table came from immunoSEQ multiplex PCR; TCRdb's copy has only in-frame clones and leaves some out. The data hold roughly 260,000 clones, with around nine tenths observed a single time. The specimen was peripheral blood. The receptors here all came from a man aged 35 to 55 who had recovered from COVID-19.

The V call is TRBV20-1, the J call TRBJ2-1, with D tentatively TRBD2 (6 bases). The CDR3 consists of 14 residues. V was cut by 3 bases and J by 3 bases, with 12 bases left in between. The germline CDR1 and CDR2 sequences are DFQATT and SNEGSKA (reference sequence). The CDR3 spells CSASTGSGYNEQFF. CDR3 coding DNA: TGCAGTGCTAGTACCGGGAGCGGCTACAATGAGCAGTTCTTC.

CDR3 residues: CASSTNRETQYF. CDR3 nucleotide sequence: TGCGCCAGCAGCACGAACAGAGAGACCCAGTACTTC. The V gene is TRBV5-1, the J gene TRBJ2-5, with no clear D. Germline V lookup: CDR1 SGHRS, CDR2 YFSETQ. The germline V and J ends were trimmed by 4 bases and 4 bases, with 8 bases remaining between them. The CDR3 spans 12 residues.

CDR3: CASKRGSSYEQYF. The CDR3 nucleotides are TGTGCCAGCAAAAGGGGTAGCTCCTACGAGCAGTACTTC. The V gene is TRBV27, the J gene TRBJ2-7; D perhaps matches TRBD1 (5 bases). There are 13 residues in the CDR3. V lost 7 bases and J lost 0, with 10 bases in between. Germline lookup yields CDR1 MNHEY and CDR2 SMNVEV (reference sequence).

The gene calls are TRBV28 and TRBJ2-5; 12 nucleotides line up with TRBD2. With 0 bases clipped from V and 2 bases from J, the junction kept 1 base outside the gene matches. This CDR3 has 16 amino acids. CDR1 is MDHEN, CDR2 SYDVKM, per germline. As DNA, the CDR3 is TGTGCCAGCAGTTTATGGACTAGCGGGGGACAAGAGACCCAGTACTTC. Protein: CASSLWTSGGQETQYF.

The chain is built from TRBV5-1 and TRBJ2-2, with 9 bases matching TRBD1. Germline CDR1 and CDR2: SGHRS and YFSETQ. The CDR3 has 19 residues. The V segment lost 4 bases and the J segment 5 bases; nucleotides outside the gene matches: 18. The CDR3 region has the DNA TGCGCCAGCAGCGCGATGGCGGGGACAGGGTCTTCTAAAACCGGGGAGCTGTTTTTT. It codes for CASSAMAGTGSSKTGELFF. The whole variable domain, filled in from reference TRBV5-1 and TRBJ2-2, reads KAGVTQTPRYLIKTRGQQVTLSCSPISGHRSVSWYQQTPGQGLQFLFEYFSETQRNKGNFPGRFSGRQFSNSRSEMNVSTLELGDSALYLCASSAMAGTGSSKTGELFFGEGSRLTVL.

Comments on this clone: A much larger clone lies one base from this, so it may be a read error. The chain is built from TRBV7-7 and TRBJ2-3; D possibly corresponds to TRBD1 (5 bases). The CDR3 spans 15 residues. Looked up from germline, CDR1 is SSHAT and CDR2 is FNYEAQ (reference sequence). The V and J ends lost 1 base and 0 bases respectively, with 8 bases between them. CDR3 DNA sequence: TGTGCCAGCAGCTTAGGTCAGGGTAGCACAGATACGCAGTATTTT. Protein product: CASSLGQGSTDTQYF.

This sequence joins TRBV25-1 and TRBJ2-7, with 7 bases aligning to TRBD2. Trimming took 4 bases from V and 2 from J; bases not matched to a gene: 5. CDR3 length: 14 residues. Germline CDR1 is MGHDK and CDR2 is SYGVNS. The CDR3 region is CASSARGSPYEQYF. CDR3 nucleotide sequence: TGTGCCAGCAGTGCGCGGGGGAGCCCCTACGAGCAGTACTTC.

DNA for the CDR3: TGCGCCAGTACCTCGGGTGGCGTCTACGAGCAGTACTTC. Amino acids: CASTSGGVYEQYF. The rearrangement links TRBV5-1 to TRBJ2-7, with no clear D. The germline V gene has CDR1 SGHRS and CDR2 YFSETQ. CDR3 length: 13 residues. The V gene lost 8 bases and the J gene lost 3 bases, with 15 bases spanning the gap.

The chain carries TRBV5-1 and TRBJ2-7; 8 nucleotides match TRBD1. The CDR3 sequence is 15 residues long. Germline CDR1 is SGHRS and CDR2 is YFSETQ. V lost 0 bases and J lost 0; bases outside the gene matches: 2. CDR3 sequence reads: CASSLGGTGSYEQYF. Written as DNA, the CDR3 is TGCGCCAGCAGCTTGGGAGGGACAGGCTCCTACGAGCAGTACTTC.

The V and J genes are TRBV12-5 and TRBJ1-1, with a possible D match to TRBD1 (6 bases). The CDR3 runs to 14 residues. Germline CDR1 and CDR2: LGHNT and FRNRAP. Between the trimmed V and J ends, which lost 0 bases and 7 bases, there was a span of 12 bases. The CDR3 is CASGLVTLGGEAFF. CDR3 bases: TGTGCTAGTGGTTTGGTAACCCTAGGGGGTGAAGCTTTCTTT.

The CDR3 spells CASSSVAGGSNEQFF. CDR3 DNA: TGTGCCAGCAGCTCTGTAGCGGGGGGTTCCAATGAGCAGTTCTTC. This chain links TRBV7-3 with TRBJ2-1; 10 nucleotides agree with TRBD2. CDR3 length equals 15 residues. J lost 6 bases, V lost 4 bases, and 6 bases had no gene match. CDR1 and CDR2 from the germline V gene are SGHTA and FQGTGA.

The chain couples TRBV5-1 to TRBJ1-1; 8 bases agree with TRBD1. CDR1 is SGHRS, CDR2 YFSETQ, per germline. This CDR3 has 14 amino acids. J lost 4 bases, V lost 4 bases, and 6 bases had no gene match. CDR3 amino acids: CASSRTGRGTEAFF. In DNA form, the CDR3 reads TGCGCCAGCAGCAGGACAGGGAGAGGCACTGAAGCTTTCTTT.

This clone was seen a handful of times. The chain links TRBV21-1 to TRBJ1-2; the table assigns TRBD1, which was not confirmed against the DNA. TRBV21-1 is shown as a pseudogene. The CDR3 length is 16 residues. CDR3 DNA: TGTGCCAGCAGCAAAGCCTCTGACAGGGGTGCCTATGGCTACACCTTC. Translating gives CASSKASDRGAYGYTF.

The CDR3 DNA sequence: TGTGCCAGCAGCCAAGATCCATCTTCAGGGCAGTTCTTC. The encoded protein is CASSQDPSSGQFF. The rearrangement joins TRBV3-1 (or the pseudogene TRBV3-2) to TRBJ2-1; no definite D call. This CDR3 has 13 residues. The germline V gene encodes CDR1 LGHDT and CDR2 YNNKEL (reference sequence). The V end lost 0 bases, the J end lost 12 bases, and 12 bases lay between the germline ends.

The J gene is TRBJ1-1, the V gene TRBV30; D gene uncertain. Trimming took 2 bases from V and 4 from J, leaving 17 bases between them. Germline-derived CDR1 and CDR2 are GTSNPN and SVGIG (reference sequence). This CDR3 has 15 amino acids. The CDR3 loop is CAWSRSGLRFTEAFF. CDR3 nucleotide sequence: TGTGCCTGGAGTAGGTCAGGCCTAAGGTTCACTGAAGCTTTCTTT.

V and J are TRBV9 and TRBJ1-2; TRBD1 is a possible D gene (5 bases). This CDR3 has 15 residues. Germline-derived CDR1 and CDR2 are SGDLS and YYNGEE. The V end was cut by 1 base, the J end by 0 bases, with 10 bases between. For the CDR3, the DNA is TGTGCCAGCAGCGTAAGCGGGACCTCTAACTATGGCTACACCTTC. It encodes CASSVSGTSNYGYTF.

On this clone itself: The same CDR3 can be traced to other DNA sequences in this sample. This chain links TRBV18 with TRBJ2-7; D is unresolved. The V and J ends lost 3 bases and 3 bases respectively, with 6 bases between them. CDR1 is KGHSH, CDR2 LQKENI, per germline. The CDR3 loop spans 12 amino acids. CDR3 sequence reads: CASSPTVYEQYF. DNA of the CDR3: TGTGCCAGCTCACCTACAGTCTACGAGCAGTACTTC.

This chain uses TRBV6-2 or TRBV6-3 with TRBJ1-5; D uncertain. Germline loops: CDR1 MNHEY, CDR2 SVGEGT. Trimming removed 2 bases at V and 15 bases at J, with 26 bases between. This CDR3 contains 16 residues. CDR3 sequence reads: CASSYGSRLIATETHF. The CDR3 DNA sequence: TGTGCCAGCAGTTACGGTAGTCGACTCATAGCCACGGAAACGCATTTT.

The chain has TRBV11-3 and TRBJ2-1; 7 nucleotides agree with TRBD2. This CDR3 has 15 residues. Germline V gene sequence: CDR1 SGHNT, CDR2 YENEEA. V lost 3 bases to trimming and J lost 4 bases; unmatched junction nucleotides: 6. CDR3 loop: CASSLGGVGYNEQFF. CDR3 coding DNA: TGTGCCAGCAGCTTGGGAGGGGTAGGATACAATGAGCAGTTCTTC.

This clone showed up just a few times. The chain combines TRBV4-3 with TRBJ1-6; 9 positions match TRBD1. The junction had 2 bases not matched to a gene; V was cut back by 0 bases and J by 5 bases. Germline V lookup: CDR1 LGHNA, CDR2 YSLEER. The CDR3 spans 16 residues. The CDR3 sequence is CASSQDTGGNNSPLHF. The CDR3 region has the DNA TGCGCCAGCAGCCAAGACACAGGGGGCAATAATTCACCCCTCCACTTT.

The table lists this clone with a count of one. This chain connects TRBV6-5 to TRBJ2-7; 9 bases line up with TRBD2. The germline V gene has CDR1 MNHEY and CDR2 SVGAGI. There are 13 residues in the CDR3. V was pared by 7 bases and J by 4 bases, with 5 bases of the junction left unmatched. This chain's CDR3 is CASTAGGRYEQYF. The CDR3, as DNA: TGTGCCAGCACAGCGGGGGGCCGTTACGAGCAGTACTTC.

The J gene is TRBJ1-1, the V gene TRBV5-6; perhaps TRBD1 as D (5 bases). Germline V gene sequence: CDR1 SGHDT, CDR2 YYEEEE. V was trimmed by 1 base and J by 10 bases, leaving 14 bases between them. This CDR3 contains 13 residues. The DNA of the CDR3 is TGTGCCAGCAGCTTGAAATTTAGTACAGGAGCTTTCTTT. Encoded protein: CASSLKFSTGAFF.

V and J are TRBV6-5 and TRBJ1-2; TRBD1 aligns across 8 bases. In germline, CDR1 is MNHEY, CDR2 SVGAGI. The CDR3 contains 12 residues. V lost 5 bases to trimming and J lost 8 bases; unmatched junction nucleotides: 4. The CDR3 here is CASSRQGTGYTF. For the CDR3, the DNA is TGTGCCAGCAGTCGACAGGGGACGGGCTACACCTTC.